The 5 T cell receptor beta chains below were found in one sample sequenced in a study of shared clonotypes between healthy human individuals. Sequencing was performed with immunoSEQ multiplex PCR; in TCRdb, only in-frame clones are kept and a portion is missing. The repertoire includes fewer than 850,000 clones, around 90% of them detected once, and 34% sits in the top ten. Sequencing was done on a sample of memory CD8+ T cells from PBMCs. Described subset: CD45RO+ cells pooled with CCR7-negative TemRA cells. The receptor source for this set is a man younger than 35 in good health. Some clones in this sample may be carry-over from other donors' samples.

This chain uses TRBV7-9 with TRBJ2-1; maybe TRBD2 (6 bases). V lost 4 bases, J lost 6 bases, and 10 bases lay in between. CDR3 size: 13 residues. Germline CDR1 is SEHNR and CDR2 is FQNEAQ (reference sequence). The DNA of the CDR3 is TGTGCCAGCAGCTCCAGGACTATCAATGAGCAGTTCTTC. Protein sequence: CASSSRTINEQFF. Full variable domain (missing parts from reference TRBV7-9 and TRBJ2-1): DTGVSQNPRHKITKRGQNVTFRCDPISEHNRLYWYRQTLGQGPEFLTYFQNEAQLEKSRLLSDRFSAERPKGSFSTLEIQRTEQGDSAMYLCASSSRTINEQFFGPGTRLTVL.

The chain carries TRBV25-1 and TRBJ2-2; D gene unclear. The germline gives CDR1 MGHDK, CDR2 SYGVNS. Between the trimmed V and J ends, which lost 0 bases and 7 bases, there was a span of 6 bases. This CDR3 region has 13 residues. CDR3 region: CASSEYRGGELFF. Here the CDR3 DNA reads TGTGCCAGCAGTGAATATCGAGGCGGGGAGCTGTTTTTT.

This chain connects TRBV10-3 to TRBJ1-1; 8 nucleotides agree with TRBD1. The CDR3 is 12 residues long. CDR1 is ENHRY, CDR2 SYGVKD, per germline. With V trimmed by 6 bases and J by 8 bases, 5 bases remained unmatched. In DNA, the CDR3 is TGTGCCATCAGGGCAGGGGGCACCGAAGCTTTCTTT. It specifies CAIRAGGTEAFF.

This clone was counted only a few times. The chain carries TRBV2 and TRBJ1-1; D is unresolved. The CDR3 has 10 amino acids. The V and J ends lost 4 bases and 11 bases respectively, with 8 bases between them. The germline V gene encodes CDR1 SNHLY and CDR2 FYNNEI. The CDR3 loop is CASSGLRAFF. The CDR3, as DNA: TGTGCCAGCAGTGGACTACGGGCTTTCTTT.

The chain couples TRBV10-1 to TRBJ2-2; 8 nucleotides align to TRBD2. CDR1 WNHNN and CDR2 SYGVQD come from the germline V gene (reference sequence). V was clipped by 4 bases and J by 1 base; unmatched bases: 2. This CDR3 is 15 amino acids long. For the CDR3, the DNA is TGCGCCAGCAGTGGTCTAGCGGGGAACACCGGGGAGCTGTTTTTT. As protein: CASSGLAGNTGELFF.